The 16 T cell receptor beta chains given below trace back to one sample, sequenced in a study of early T cells in non-severe SARS-CoV-2 infection. MiXCR, applied by TCRdb to the 5' RACE reads, yields one record per CDR3 protein. Here the sample spans 55,000 to 80,000 distinct CDR3 sequences, 10% to 15% being singletons. Input material: whole blood. Every receptor here comes from an adult who was a healthcare worker with PCR-confirmed SARS-CoV-2 infection or an uninfected control (not recorded which).

The table lists this clonotype with many counts. The chain joins TRBV9 to TRBJ2-5, with D possibly TRBD2 on 6 matching bases. Germline V CDR1 and CDR2: SGDLS, YYNGEE. The CDR3 runs 16 residues. Trimming shortened V by 4 bases and J by 1 base, and 17 bases separated the two germline ends. CDR3 amino acids: CASSLGTSLSQETQYF. In DNA, the CDR3 is TGTGCCAGCAGCCTAGGAACTAGCCTTTCCCAAGAGACCCAGTACTTC.

This clonotype came up a few times. The chain employs TRBV27 and TRBJ1-2, with 7 bases lining up with TRBD1. The ends lost 6 bases at V and 7 bases at J; junction bases unmatched: 8. CDR3 length equals 13 residues. Germline CDR1 reads MNHEY; CDR2 reads SMNVEV (reference sequence). The CDR3 coding sequence is TGTGCCAGCAGCCCCAGGGGGGGGTTTGGCTACACCTTC. It yields the protein CASSPRGGFGYTF.

This clonotype was counted between two and nine times. This rearrangement joins TRBV24-1 to TRBJ2-1; 10 nucleotides align to TRBD2. The CDR3 sequence is 15 residues long. Germline V CDR1 and CDR2: KGHDR, SFDVKD. J lost 5 bases, V lost 7 bases, and 7 bases had no gene match. The CDR3 reads CATRNGLAAHNEQFF. In DNA, the CDR3 is TGTGCCACCAGAAACGGACTAGCGGCCCACAATGAGCAGTTCTTC.

The chain joins TRBV6-5 to TRBJ2-1; 7 bases line up with TRBD1. The germline gives CDR1 MNHEY, CDR2 SVGAGI. Trimming at V came to 1 base and at J to 10 bases, leaving 4 bases not matched to a gene. This CDR3 has 13 amino acids. CDR3 amino acids: CASSYLQGNEQFF. CDR3 coding DNA: TGTGCCAGCAGTTACTTACAGGGGAACGAGCAGTTCTTC.

This clonotype was counted a few times. J is TRBJ2-7 and V is TRBV12-3 or TRBV12-4, with 8 bases matching TRBD2. The CDR3 has 12 amino acids. The junction had 4 bases not matched to a gene; V was cut back by 6 bases and J by 6 bases. The CDR3 DNA sequence: TGTGCCAGCAGCCCGACTAGCGCCGAGCAGTACTTC. Translation: CASSPTSAEQYF.

This chain connects TRBV12-3 or TRBV12-4 to TRBJ2-7; 7 nucleotides agree with TRBD1. The CDR3 runs 12 residues. V trimming: 6 bases; J trimming: 7 bases; junction bases outside the gene matches: 6. The CDR3 nucleotides read TGTGCCAGCAGCCTCAGGGGGTCGGAGCAGTACTTC. Protein sequence: CASSLRGSEQYF.

There are many counts of this clonotype. The rearrangement links TRBV6-5 to TRBJ2-5; D might be TRBD2 (5 bases). With 2 bases removed from V and 2 bases from J, the gap between germline ends came to 6 bases. Germline CDR1 is MNHEY and CDR2 is SVGAGI. The CDR3 is 13 amino acids. The CDR3 protein is CASSYGGQETQYF. CDR3 nucleotide sequence: TGTGCCAGCAGTTACGGCGGGCAAGAGACCCAGTACTTC.

This clonotype showed up many times. The rearrangement links TRBV15 to TRBJ1-2, with D unresolved. The CDR3 extends over 17 amino acids. Trimming cost V 0 bases and J 2 bases, with 16 bases left between them. CDR1 and CDR2 from the germline V gene are LNHNV and YYDKDF (reference sequence). CDR3 region: CATSREFGFGLNYGYTF. The CDR3 DNA reads as TGTGCCACCAGCAGAGAATTCGGGTTTGGATTAAACTATGGCTACACCTTC.

This clonotype has at least ten counts. The CDR3 nucleotides are TGTGCCAGCAGCTTAATTGGGCCAGGGCGTGAGCAGTACTTC. It translates to CASSLIGPGREQYF. The V and J genes are TRBV7-9 and TRBJ2-7, with D possibly TRBD1 on 5 matching bases. The length of the CDR3 is 14 residues. Trimming shortened V by 2 bases and J by 7 bases, and 15 bases separated the two germline ends. CDR1 and CDR2 from the germline V gene are SEHNR and FQNEAQ (reference sequence).

A few counts support this clonotype. This chain uses TRBV7-2 with TRBJ2-5; D is possibly TRBD1 (6 bases). The V end was cut by 5 bases, the J end by 3 bases, with 16 bases between. Germline V gene lookup returns CDR1 SGHTA and CDR2 FQGNSA. This CDR3 is built from 15 residues. CDR3 bases: TGTGCCAGCAGCCCTACAGGGATTGGTAAAGAGACCCAGTACTTC. This codes for CASSPTGIGKETQYF.

This clonotype was observed many times. V is TRBV5-6 and J is TRBJ1-5, with 7 positions matching TRBD1. Germline V gene sequence: CDR1 SGHDT, CDR2 YYEEEE. The CDR3 totals 14 residues. V lost 3 bases to trimming and J lost 6 bases; unmatched junction nucleotides: 6. CDR3 in amino acids: CASSSAGGRQPQHF. CDR3 nucleotides: TGTGCCAGCAGCTCGGCAGGGGGACGTCAGCCCCAGCATTTT.

This clonotype was recorded many times. The rearrangement joins TRBV30 to TRBJ2-7; D tentatively fits TRBD1 or TRBD2 (5 bases each). Between the trimmed V and J ends, which lost 1 base and 0 bases, there was a span of 10 bases. The V gene's germline CDR1 is GTSNPN and CDR2 SVGIG (reference sequence). There are 14 residues in the CDR3. DNA of the CDR3: TGTGCCTGGAGTGCGGGACGATCCTCCTACGAGCAGTACTTC. Translation gives CAWSAGRSSYEQYF.

This chain connects TRBV11-3 to TRBJ1-5, with 8 bases identical to TRBD1. Germline V gene data show CDR1 as SGHNT and CDR2 as YENEEA. The CDR3 length is 14 residues. The V segment lost 3 bases and the J segment 5 bases; nucleotides outside the gene matches: 3. The CDR3 region has the DNA TGTGCCAGCAGCTTTTTACAGGGGGATCAGCCCCAGCATTTT. It is translated as CASSFLQGDQPQHF.

This chain uses TRBV12-5 with TRBJ1-2; D is ambiguous. Germline loops: CDR1 LGHNT, CDR2 FRNRAP. The germline V and J ends were trimmed by 6 bases and 6 bases, with 5 bases remaining between them. This CDR3 has 10 amino acids. CDR3 nucleotides: TGTGCTAGTGGCGGAGATGGCTACACCTTC. Its translation: CASGGDGYTF.

This clonotype was counted at least ten times. The V call is TRBV5-5, the J call TRBJ2-7; D tentatively reads TRBD1 or TRBD2 (5 bases each). Germline CDR1 and CDR2: SGHKS and YYEKEE (reference sequence). This CDR3 is built from 13 residues. Trimming cost V 4 bases and J 3 bases, with 11 bases left between them. The CDR3 DNA reads as TGTGCCAGCAGCGTGGGACGATTCTACGAGCAGTACTTC. Translating it yields CASSVGRFYEQYF.

The table lists this clonotype with a few counts. The chain is built from TRBV21-1 and TRBJ2-1; the DNA was not compared with TRBD1, the D call given in the table. TRBV21-1 is a pseudogene. The CDR3 extends over 15 amino acids. The CDR3 DNA sequence: TGTGCCAGCACCCTACAGGGAAAATCCCACAATGAGCAGTTCTTC. Translated: CASTLQGKSHNEQFF.